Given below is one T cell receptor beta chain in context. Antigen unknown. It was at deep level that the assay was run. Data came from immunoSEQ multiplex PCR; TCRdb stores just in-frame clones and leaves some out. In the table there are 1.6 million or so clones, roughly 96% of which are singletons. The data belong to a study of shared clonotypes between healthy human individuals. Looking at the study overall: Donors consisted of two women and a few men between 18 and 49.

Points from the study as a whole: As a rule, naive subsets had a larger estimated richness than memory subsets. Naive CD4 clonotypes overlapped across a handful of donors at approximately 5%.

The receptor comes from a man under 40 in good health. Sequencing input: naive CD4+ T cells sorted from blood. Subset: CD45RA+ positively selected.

CDR3 sequence reads: CASSLGSANNQPQHF. The CDR3 nucleotides are TGTGCCAGCAGCCTAGGCTCGGCTAATAATCAGCCCCAGCATTTT. The V and J genes are TRBV11-2 and TRBJ1-5; no reliable D call. V lost 5 bases to trimming and J lost 4 bases, with 15 bases between them. The CDR3 is 15 residues long. The germline V gene encodes CDR1 SGHAT and CDR2 FQNNGV.